The 9 T cell receptor beta chains in this list originate from one sample, sequenced in a study of CDR3 diversity in severe acne. Via MiXCR, TCRdb re-called the PCR reads, giving one row per CDR3 protein. Here the sample spans around 94,000 distinct CDR3 sequences, roughly half being singletons. The sequencing input was blood. The receptor source for this set is a male donor with acne.

The gene calls are TRBV25-1 and TRBJ1-1; weak D call: TRBD1 (5 bases). V was pared by 7 bases and J by 1 base, with 16 bases between. CDR1 and CDR2 from the germline V gene are MGHDK and SYGVNS. The CDR3 spans 15 residues. CDR3 in amino acids: CASKTQGMGNTEAFF. CDR3 coding DNA: TGTGCCAGCAAAACGCAGGGTATGGGGAACACTGAAGCTTTCTTT.

A note on this clonotype: A read error is possible here, since a much larger clone lies one base away. The chain carries TRBV7-6 and TRBJ2-3; 8 bases agree with TRBD2. CDR1 is SGHVS, CDR2 FNYEAQ, per germline. This CDR3 contains 15 residues. CDR3 DNA sequence: TGTGCCAGCAGCCAAGAAGGGACTAGTTCGGATATGCAGTATTTT. It yields the protein CASSQEGTSSDMQYF.

V usage is TRBV15 and J usage is TRBJ2-7; 8 bases agree with TRBD1. The CDR3 sequence is 14 residues long. CDR1 is LNHNV and CDR2 is YYDKDF in the germline V gene (reference sequence). J was trimmed by 4 bases and V by 3 bases; bases with no gene match: 5. The CDR3 DNA reads as TGTGCCACCAGCAGTCCGGACAGGGCTTACGAGCAGTACTTC. This encodes CATSSPDRAYEQYF.

This clonotype was observed many times. V usage is TRBV2 and J usage is TRBJ1-6; possibly TRBD1 for D (6 bases). CDR1 SNHLY and CDR2 FYNNEI come from the germline V gene. The CDR3 contains 16 residues. V shed 1 base and J shed 3 bases, with 10 bases lying between them. As DNA, the CDR3 is TGTGCCAGCAGTGAAGGGACAGAATACTATAATTCACCCCTCCACTTT. This codes for CASSEGTEYYNSPLHF.

This sequence joins TRBV6-1 and TRBJ2-6, with TRBD2 matching 10 bases. There are 17 residues in the CDR3. The V gene's germline CDR1 is MNHNS and CDR2 SASEGT. The V gene end was trimmed by 1 base and the J gene end by 0 bases; junction bases not matched to a gene: 0. CDR3 residues: CASSEGTSGSGANVLTF. CDR3 nucleotides: TGTGCCAGCAGTGAAGGGACTAGCGGCTCTGGGGCCAACGTCCTGACTTTC.

The V and J genes are TRBV5-6 and TRBJ2-1; 11 bases fit TRBD2. V gave up 0 bases and J gave up 0 bases; unmatched junction bases: 8. This CDR3 is built from 19 residues. CDR1 and CDR2 (germline): SGHDT, YYEEEE. This chain's CDR3 is CASSLVLAGGPSSYNEQFF. The CDR3 nucleotides read TGTGCCAGCAGCTTGGTTCTAGCGGGAGGACCGAGCTCCTACAATGAGCAGTTCTTC.

CDR3: CASSSRGEFQPQHF. CDR3 nucleotides: TGTGCCAGCAGCTCGCGAGGGGAATTCCAGCCCCAGCATTTT. The rearrangement uses TRBV2 and TRBJ1-5; D possibly corresponds to TRBD1 (5 bases). From germline, CDR1 is SNHLY and CDR2 FYNNEI. This CDR3 comprises 14 residues. The V end lost 6 bases, the J end lost 7 bases, and 16 bases lay between the germline ends.

Worth noting for this clonotype: A much bigger clone sits one base away, suggesting this may be a read error. The chain uses TRBV5-4 and TRBJ2-5, with D unresolved. The germline CDR1 and CDR2 sequences are SGHNT and YYREEE (reference sequence). The CDR3 spans 15 residues. Trimming shortened V by 2 bases and J by 2 bases, and 13 bases separated the two germline ends. CDR3 loop: CASSLLFVVQETQYF. CDR3 sequence (DNA): TGTGCCAGCAGCTTATTGTTCGTAGTGCAAGAGACCCAGTACTTC.

This rearrangement joins TRBV10-3 to TRBJ2-3, with 12 bases identical to TRBD2. This CDR3 region has 15 residues. From germline, CDR1 is ENHRY and CDR2 SYGVKD. Trimming at V came to 6 bases and at J to 4 bases, leaving 5 bases not matched to a gene. In DNA form, the CDR3 reads TGTGCCATCAGGCCGACTAGCGGGAGCGCAGATACGCAGTATTTT. It codes for CAIRPTSGSADTQYF.